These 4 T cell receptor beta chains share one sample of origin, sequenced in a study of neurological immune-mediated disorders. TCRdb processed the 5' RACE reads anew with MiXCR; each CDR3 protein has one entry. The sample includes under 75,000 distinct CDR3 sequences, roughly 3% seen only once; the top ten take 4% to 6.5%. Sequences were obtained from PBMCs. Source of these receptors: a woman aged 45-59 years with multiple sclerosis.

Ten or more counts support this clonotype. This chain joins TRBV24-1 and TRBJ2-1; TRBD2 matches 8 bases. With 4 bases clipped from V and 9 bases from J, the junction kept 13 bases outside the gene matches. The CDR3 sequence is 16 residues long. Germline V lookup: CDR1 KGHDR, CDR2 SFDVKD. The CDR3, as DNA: TGTGCCACCAGTGACCGCGCGGGGGGAGTATTAGGTGAGCAGTTCTTC. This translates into CATSDRAGGVLGEQFF.

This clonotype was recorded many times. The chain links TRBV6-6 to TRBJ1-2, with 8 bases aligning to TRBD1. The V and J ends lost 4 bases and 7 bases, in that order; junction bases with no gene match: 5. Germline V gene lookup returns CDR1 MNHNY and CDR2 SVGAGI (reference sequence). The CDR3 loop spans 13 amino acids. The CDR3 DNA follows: TGTGCCAGCAGTTCCCCCGACAGGGGTGGCTACACCTTC. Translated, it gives CASSSPDRGGYTF.

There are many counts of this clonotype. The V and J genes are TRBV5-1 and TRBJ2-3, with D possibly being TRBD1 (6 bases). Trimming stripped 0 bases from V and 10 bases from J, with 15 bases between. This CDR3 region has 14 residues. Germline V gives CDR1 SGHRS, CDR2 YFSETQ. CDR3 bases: TGCGCCAGCAGCTTGGCTGGGGACACCAAGGCGCAGTATTTT. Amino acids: CASSLAGDTKAQYF.

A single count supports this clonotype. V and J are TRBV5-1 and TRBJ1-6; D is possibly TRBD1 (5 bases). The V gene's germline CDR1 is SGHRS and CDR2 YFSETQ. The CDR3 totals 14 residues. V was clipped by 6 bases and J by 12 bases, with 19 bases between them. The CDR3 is CASKRGLGVGPLHF. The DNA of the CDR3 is TGCGCCAGCAAGCGGGGCTTGGGGGTCGGACCCCTCCACTTT.